This T cell receptor beta chain was identified in a study of blood T cell repertoires in COVID-19. Study background: Material from acute and convalescent COVID-19 was sourced from the United States, Italy and Spain.

In the source study's methods: Reference gene primer amplification yielded estimated nucleated cell counts. Here immunoSEQ multiplex PCR was the method, and the copy in TCRdb shows in-frame clones only, minus some. The DNA was the basis for D and trimming; V, J and clone size are from that table. The sample shows 150,000 to 200,000 clones, approximately 90% of them seen only once. V lost 3 bases and J 8 bases, leaving 15 bases between the germline ends. CDR1 and CDR2 from the germline V gene are SNHLY and FYNNEI. The CDR3 loop spans 14 amino acids. This clonotype was sampled from a man aged 30 to 39 with COVID-19, enrolled during active disease. Sequenced sample: peripheral blood. This chain joins TRBV2 and TRBJ2-3, with D hard to call. The CDR3 DNA is TGTGCCAGCAGTGACAGAACTCTGTCAGGTACGCAGTATTTT. Translation gives CASSDRTLSGTQYF.